The clone carrying this T cell receptor (beta chain) was observed a few times. Its antigen is unknown. Per sample, roughly 0.45 micrograms of biopsy DNA were TCRB immunosequenced. Sequencing used immunoSEQ multiplex PCR; TCRdb keeps in-frame clones, though not all of them. In the table there are around 7,000 clones, about three quarters of which are singletons. The data belong to a study of T cell repertoires in ileal Crohn's disease. Overall study: M6 samples are neoterminal ileum biopsies from postoperative colonoscopy.

The time point: neoterminal ileum biopsy at postoperative endoscopy, about 6 months after surgery. General study results and limits: Compared with CD4 T cells, sorted CD8 cells carried more expanded clones.

The V gene end was trimmed by 4 bases and the J gene end by 7 bases; junction bases not matched to a gene: 8. Germline V gene sequence: CDR1 SGHTA, CDR2 FQGTGA. The CDR3 has 16 residues. The specimen sequenced was ileal tissue. The source is an adult with Crohn's disease. This rearrangement joins TRBV7-3 to TRBJ2-1; 12 nucleotides match TRBD2. The CDR3 sequence is CASSSLAGGPVNEQFF. Written as DNA, the CDR3 is TGTGCCAGCAGCTCTCTAGCGGGAGGGCCGGTTAATGAGCAGTTCTTC. The variable domain in full, completed from reference TRBV7-3 and TRBJ2-1, reads GAGVSQTPSNKVTEKGKYVELRCDPISGHTALYWYRQSLGQGPEFLIYFQGTGAADDSGLPNDRFFAVRPEGSVSTLKIQRTERGDSAVYLCASSSLAGGPVNEQFFGPGTRLTVL.